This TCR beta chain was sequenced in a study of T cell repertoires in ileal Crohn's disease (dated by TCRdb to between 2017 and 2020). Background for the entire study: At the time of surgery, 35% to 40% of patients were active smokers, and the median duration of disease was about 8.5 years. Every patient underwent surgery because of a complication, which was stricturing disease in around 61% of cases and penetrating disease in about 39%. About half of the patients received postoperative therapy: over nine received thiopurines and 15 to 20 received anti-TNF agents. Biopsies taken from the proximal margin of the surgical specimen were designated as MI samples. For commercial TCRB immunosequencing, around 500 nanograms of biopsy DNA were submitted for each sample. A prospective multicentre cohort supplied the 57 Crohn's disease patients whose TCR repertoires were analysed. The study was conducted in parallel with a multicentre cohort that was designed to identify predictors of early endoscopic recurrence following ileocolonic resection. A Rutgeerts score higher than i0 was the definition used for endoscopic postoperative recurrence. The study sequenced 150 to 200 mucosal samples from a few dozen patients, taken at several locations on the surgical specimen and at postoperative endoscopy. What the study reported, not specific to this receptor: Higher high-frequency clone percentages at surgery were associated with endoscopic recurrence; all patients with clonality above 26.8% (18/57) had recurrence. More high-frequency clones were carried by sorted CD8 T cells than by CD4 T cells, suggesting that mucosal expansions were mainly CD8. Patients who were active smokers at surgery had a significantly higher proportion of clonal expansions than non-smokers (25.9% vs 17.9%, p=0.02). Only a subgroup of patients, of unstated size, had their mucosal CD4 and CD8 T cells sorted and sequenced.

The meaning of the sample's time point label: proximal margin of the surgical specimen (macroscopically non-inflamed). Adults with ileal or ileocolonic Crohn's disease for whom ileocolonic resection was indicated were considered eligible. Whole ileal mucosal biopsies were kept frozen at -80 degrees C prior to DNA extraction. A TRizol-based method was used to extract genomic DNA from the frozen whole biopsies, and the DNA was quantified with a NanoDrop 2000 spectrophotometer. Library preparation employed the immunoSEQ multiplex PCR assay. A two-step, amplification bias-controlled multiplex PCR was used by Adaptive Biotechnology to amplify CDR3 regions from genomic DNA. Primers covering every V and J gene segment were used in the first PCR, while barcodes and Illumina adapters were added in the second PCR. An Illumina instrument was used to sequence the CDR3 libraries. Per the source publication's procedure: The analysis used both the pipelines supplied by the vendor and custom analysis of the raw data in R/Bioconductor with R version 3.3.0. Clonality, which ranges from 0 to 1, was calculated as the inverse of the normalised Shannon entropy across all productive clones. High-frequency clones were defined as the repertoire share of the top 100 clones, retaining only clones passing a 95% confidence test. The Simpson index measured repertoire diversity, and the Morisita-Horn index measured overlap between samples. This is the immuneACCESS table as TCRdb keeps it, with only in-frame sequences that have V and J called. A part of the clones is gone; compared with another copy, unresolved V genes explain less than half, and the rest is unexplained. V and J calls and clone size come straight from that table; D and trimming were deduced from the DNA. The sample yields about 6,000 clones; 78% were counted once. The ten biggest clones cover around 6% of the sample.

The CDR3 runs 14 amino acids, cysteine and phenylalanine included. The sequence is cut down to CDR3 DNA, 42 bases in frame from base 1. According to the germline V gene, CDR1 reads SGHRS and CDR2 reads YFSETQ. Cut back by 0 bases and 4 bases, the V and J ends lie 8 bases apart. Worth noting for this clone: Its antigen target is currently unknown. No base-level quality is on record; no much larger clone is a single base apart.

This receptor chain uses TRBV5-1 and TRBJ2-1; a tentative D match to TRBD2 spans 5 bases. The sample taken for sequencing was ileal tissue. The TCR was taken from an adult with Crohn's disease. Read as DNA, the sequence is TGCGCCAGCAGCTTGGGGGCGGGTTACAATGAGCAGTTCTTC. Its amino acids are CASSLGAGYNEQFF.